This TCR beta chain is drawn from a study of human T cells and chemical hapten exposure. This clonotype appeared a few times. Time point in this sample: patch test 3, about 24 weeks after DPC sensitization. Treatment noted: therapeutic diphenylcyclopropenone sensitization with weekly scalp DPC. Germline V gene lookup returns CDR1 MNHEY and CDR2 SVGAGI. The CDR3 has 18 amino acids. Trimming took 3 bases from V and 2 from J; bases not matched to a gene: 10. Within the library, unique molecular identifiers were attached to each individual cDNA molecule. MiXCR, run by TCRdb on the RACE reads, gives a single entry per CDR3 protein. Among some 180,000 distinct CDR3 sequences listed, 24% were seen once.

This receptor was identified in a woman aged 40 to 55 with alopecia areata. Some clones in this sample may be carry-over from other donors' samples. The J gene is TRBJ2-6, the V gene TRBV6-5, with 7 bases fitting TRBD1. Sequenced here: whole blood, sampled in connection with sensitization to the hapten diphenylcyclopropenone (DPC). This CDR3 reads CASSYYSRTGAGANVLTF. Here the CDR3 DNA reads TGTGCCAGCAGTTATTACAGCCGGACAGGCGCTGGGGCCAACGTCCTGACTTTC.